These 24 T cell receptor beta chains were sequenced from one sample in a study of response to subunit inactivated influenza vaccine. TCRdb called the RT-PCR reads again in MiXCR, with one record for every CDR3 protein. Of around 530,000 distinct CDR3 sequences listed, more than 15% are singletons. The sequencing used CD4+ T cells sorted from PBMCs, collected around 25 months after vaccination. These receptors all come from a man between 50 and 69 years old who received an inactivated influenza vaccine.

This clonotype was counted at least ten times. The chain's CDR3 is CASSLDRPFTYEQYF. CDR3 nucleotide sequence: TGCGCCAGCAGCTTGGACAGGCCCTTTACCTACGAGCAGTACTTC. The V and J genes are TRBV5-1 and TRBJ2-7; D is perhaps TRBD1 (5 bases). V lost 0 bases and J lost 2, with 12 bases in between. The CDR3 spans 15 residues. The V gene's germline CDR1 is SGHRS and CDR2 YFSETQ.

This clonotype was seen a handful of times. The CDR3, as DNA: TGTGCCAGCAGTCCCGGACTAGACGGGGCCGGGGAGCTGTTTTTT. It codes for CASSPGLDGAGELFF. The chain is built from TRBV12-3 or TRBV12-4 and TRBJ2-2; 7 bases are a match to TRBD2. The CDR3 has 15 residues. Trimming took 5 bases from V and 6 from J; bases not matched to a gene: 9.

This clonotype was counted only a few times. The gene calls are TRBV7-9 and TRBJ2-1, with D unclear. V dropped 5 bases and J dropped 6 bases, with 11 bases sitting between them. Germline CDR1 and CDR2: SEHNR and FQNEAQ (reference sequence). The CDR3 contains 13 residues. The DNA of the CDR3 is TGTGCCAGCAGCCCTTCCGCCCCCAATGAGCAGTTCTTC. Translating it yields CASSPSAPNEQFF.

The chain recombines TRBV5-1 with TRBJ1-1; D is possibly TRBD1 (5 bases). The CDR3 loop spans 15 amino acids. Trimming left V 1 base short and J 5 bases short, with 15 bases between. Germline-derived CDR1 and CDR2 are SGHRS and YFSETQ. The CDR3 here is CASSLSRRGGTEAFF. The DNA for the CDR3 is TGCGCCAGCAGCTTGAGTCGGAGGGGTGGTACTGAAGCTTTCTTT.

The chain recombines TRBV20-1 with TRBJ2-1; 8 bases agree with TRBD2. In germline, CDR1 is DFQATT, CDR2 SNEGSKA (reference sequence). CDR3 size: 15 residues. V was clipped by 0 bases and J by 8 bases; unmatched bases: 9. Written as DNA, the CDR3 is TGCAGTGCTAGAGATCCCCAGCGGGGGAAGGATGAGCAGTTCTTC. It encodes CSARDPQRGKDEQFF.

CDR3: CSARDFRNSVGQPQHF. DNA for the CDR3: TGCAGTGCTAGAGATTTTAGGAACTCGGTGGGTCAGCCCCAGCATTTT. The chain is built from TRBV20-1 and TRBJ1-5; D is uncertain. The germline V and J ends were trimmed by 0 bases and 6 bases, with 18 bases remaining between them. This CDR3 has 16 residues. CDR1 and CDR2 from the germline V gene are DFQATT and SNEGSKA (reference sequence).

This clonotype turned up a few times. The rearrangement links TRBV4-1 to TRBJ1-4; D uncertain. CDR1 and CDR2 from the germline V gene are MGHRA and YSYEKL. Trimming removed 6 bases from V and 7 bases from J, with 15 bases in between. The CDR3 is 14 amino acids. The CDR3 protein is CASSTVQRGEKLFF. CDR3 coding DNA: TGCGCCAGCAGTACCGTCCAACGAGGTGAAAAACTGTTTTTT.

This clonotype occurred many times. J is TRBJ2-7 and V is TRBV5-1; D gene uncertain. Germline CDR1 and CDR2: SGHRS and YFSETQ. The V gene lost 0 bases and the J gene lost 3 bases, with 13 bases spanning the gap. The CDR3 extends over 15 amino acids. The CDR3 protein is CASSLGTANHYEQYF. The DNA for the CDR3 is TGCGCCAGCAGCTTGGGAACGGCCAATCACTACGAGCAGTACTTC.

In its sample, this clonotype was seen a few times. The chain couples TRBV20-1 to TRBJ1-5, with 8 bases lining up with TRBD1. The CDR3 consists of 18 residues. Germline CDR1 DFQATT, CDR2 SNEGSKA (reference sequence). J gave up 2 bases and V 3 bases, and 15 bases lay outside the gene matches. The CDR3 coding sequence is TGCAGTGCTAGGAGGGCAGGGGGCGTCCTGGACGGCAATCAGCCCCAGCATTTT. Translated, it gives CSARRAGGVLDGNQPQHF.

V and J are TRBV5-1 and TRBJ2-3; 8 bases agree with TRBD2. This CDR3 spans 16 amino acids. CDR1 is SGHRS and CDR2 is YFSETQ in the germline V gene. The V segment lost 5 bases and the J segment 4 bases; nucleotides outside the gene matches: 12. Here the CDR3 reads CASRLMAGLGSDTQYF. The CDR3 coding sequence is TGCGCCAGCAGACTAATGGCGGGACTAGGATCAGATACGCAGTATTTT.

CDR3 nucleotides: TGCGCCAGCAGCCAGGGCACCTTGGACACTGAAGCTTTCTTT. Translated, it gives CASSQGTLDTEAFF. The chain uses TRBV4-1 and TRBJ1-1; D not certain. Per germline, CDR1 MGHRA and CDR2 YSYEKL. Deletions cut 3 bases from V and 3 bases from J, with 11 bases between. This CDR3 spans 14 amino acids.

This clonotype was seen a handful of times. This sequence joins TRBV20-1 and TRBJ2-3; maybe TRBD2 (6 bases). The V gene lost 3 bases and the J gene lost 2 bases, with 15 bases spanning the gap. The CDR3 covers 15 residues. From germline, CDR1 is DFQATT and CDR2 SNEGSKA (reference sequence). The CDR3 sequence: CSASRPSVNTDTQYF. Here the CDR3 DNA reads TGCAGTGCTAGTCGACCTAGCGTTAACACAGATACGCAGTATTTT.

This clonotype was seen a few times. The gene calls are TRBV10-3 and TRBJ2-3; D possibly corresponds to TRBD2 (5 bases). The CDR3 totals 17 residues. Trimming took 0 bases from V and 2 from J, leaving 15 bases between them. Germline V gives CDR1 ENHRY, CDR2 SYGVKD. CDR3 DNA: TGTGCCATCAGTGAGTCCCGTGGACTTTCAGTCACAGATACGCAGTATTTT. Translating gives CAISESRGLSVTDTQYF.

The chain recombines TRBV14 with TRBJ1-2; possibly TRBD1 for D (6 bases). The CDR3 runs 14 residues. Germline V gene sequence: CDR1 SGHDN, CDR2 FVKESK. V lost 4 bases, J lost 7 bases, and 16 bases lay in between. The CDR3 region is CASSPLGGGGGYTF. The CDR3 nucleotides read TGTGCCAGCAGCCCCCTCGGGGGGGGCGGTGGCTACACCTTC.

This chain joins TRBV19 and TRBJ2-1; 8 bases line up with TRBD1. The length of the CDR3 is 16 residues. The germline gives CDR1 LNHDA, CDR2 SQIVND (reference sequence). Trimming removed 4 bases from V and 2 bases from J; junction bases left unmatched: 7. The CDR3 reads CASSTQGARPYNEQFF. The CDR3 DNA follows: TGTGCCAGTAGTACCCAGGGGGCGCGGCCCTACAATGAGCAGTTCTTC.

J is TRBJ2-7 and V is TRBV12-3 or TRBV12-4; no clear D. V lost 3 bases and J lost 0, with 6 bases in between. This CDR3 region has 13 residues. The CDR3 sequence is CASSLQRSYEQYF. DNA for the CDR3: TGTGCCAGCAGTTTGCAGCGCTCCTACGAGCAGTACTTC.

This clonotype came up a few times. This CDR3 reads CAWSVPHRTGGYFF. The CDR3 DNA is TGTGCCTGGAGTGTACCCCATAGGACAGGGGGCTATTTCTTC. The rearrangement links TRBV30 to TRBJ2-1; 11 nucleotides align to TRBD1. V trimming: 0 bases; J trimming: 16 bases; junction bases outside the gene matches: 11. From germline, CDR1 is GTSNPN and CDR2 SVGIG (reference sequence). This CDR3 comprises 14 residues.

Only a few counts were recorded for this clonotype. The chain links TRBV20-1 to TRBJ2-3; D unresolved. The CDR3 runs 12 residues. The germline V and J ends were trimmed by 3 bases and 1 base, with 5 bases remaining between them. Germline CDR1 reads DFQATT; CDR2 reads SNEGSKA (reference sequence). For the CDR3, the DNA is TGCAGTGCTAGCCCTCGCACAGATACGCAGTATTTT. Protein product: CSASPRTDTQYF.

The V gene is TRBV7-2, the J gene TRBJ1-5, with unresolved D. The germline gives CDR1 SGHTA, CDR2 FQGNSA. This CDR3 contains 17 residues. V shed 5 bases and J shed 3 bases, with 20 bases lying between them. CDR3 bases: TGTGCCAGCAGCCCACGATGGGGTCCCCTCGACAATCAGCCCCAGCATTTT. This encodes CASSPRWGPLDNQPQHF.

The gene calls are TRBV20-1 and TRBJ2-4; a weak D match, TRBD1 (6 bases). The CDR3 spans 14 residues. Trimming pared 5 bases from V and 0 bases from J, leaving 11 bases between. CDR1 and CDR2 (germline): DFQATT, SNEGSKA (reference sequence). The CDR3 loop reads CSALDSLAKNIQYF. The DNA for the CDR3 is TGCAGTGCTCTGGACAGTTTAGCCAAAAACATTCAGTACTTC.

This chain connects TRBV28 to TRBJ2-2, with 9 bases identical to TRBD1. V trimming: 7 bases; J trimming: 3 bases; junction bases outside the gene matches: 6. The CDR3 loop spans 15 amino acids. The germline CDR1 and CDR2 sequences are MDHEN and SYDVKM. The CDR3 nucleotides read TGTGCCAGCAAGCGGGACAGGGTATACACCGGGGAGCTGTTTTTT. The encoded protein is CASKRDRVYTGELFF.

The V call is TRBV29-1, the J call TRBJ1-1; D gene unclear. V was pared by 4 bases and J by 5 bases, with 8 bases between. The CDR3 totals 11 residues. Germline-derived CDR1 and CDR2 are SQVTM and ANQGSEA. CDR3 DNA: TGCAGCGTTGGGGTGCCTACTGAAGCTTTCTTT. Its protein is CSVGVPTEAFF.

The chain has TRBV4-2 and TRBJ2-3; TRBD2 matches 7 bases. The CDR3 runs 18 residues. V lost 0 bases, J lost 1 base, and 10 bases stayed unmatched. Germline V CDR1 and CDR2: LGHNA, YNFKEQ. CDR3 DNA sequence: TGTGCCAGCAGCCAAGAGTGGTGGAGCGGGGTTGGCACAGATACGCAGTATTTT. Amino acid sequence: CASSQEWWSGVGTDTQYF.

This clonotype has only a few counts. This chain uses TRBV28 with TRBJ2-2; no firm D call. Trimming cost V 5 bases and J 6 bases, with 10 bases left between them. Germline CDR1 is MDHEN and CDR2 is SYDVKM. This CDR3 region has 13 residues. CDR3 sequence reads: CASSDAGSGELFF. For the CDR3, the DNA is TGTGCCAGCAGTGATGCAGGTTCCGGGGAGCTGTTTTTT.